The clone carrying this TCR beta chain was picked up one time. This entry is derived from a study of blood T cells in healthy people across ages. V lost 2 bases to trimming and J lost 8 bases, with 15 bases between them. CDR3 size: 14 residues. Germline CDR1 reads SGHTA; CDR2 reads FQGNSA. A second PCR, run for roughly 7 to 11 cycles, used a sample-barcoded 5' primer plus a J-beta primer mix. TCRdb processed the 5' RACE reads anew with MiXCR; each CDR3 protein has one entry. Altogether around 850,000 distinct CDR3 sequences are present, approximately 35% being singletons, with the ten largest covering around 13%.

The sample comprised blood. The chain has TRBV7-2 and TRBJ1-2, with D unclear. The sequence came from a man younger than 35 in good health. The CDR3 DNA follows: TGTGCCAGCAGCTTACCTCAGGCGAGCGGCGGCTACACCTTC. Translating gives CASSLPQASGGYTF. Looking up the rest from reference TRBV7-2 and TRBJ1-2 gives the full variable domain: GAGVSQSPSNKVTEKGKDVELRCDPISGHTALYWYRQSLGQGLEFLIYFQGNSAPDKSGLPSDRFSAERTGGSVSTLTIQRTQQEDSAVYLCASSLPQASGGYTFGSGTRLTVV.